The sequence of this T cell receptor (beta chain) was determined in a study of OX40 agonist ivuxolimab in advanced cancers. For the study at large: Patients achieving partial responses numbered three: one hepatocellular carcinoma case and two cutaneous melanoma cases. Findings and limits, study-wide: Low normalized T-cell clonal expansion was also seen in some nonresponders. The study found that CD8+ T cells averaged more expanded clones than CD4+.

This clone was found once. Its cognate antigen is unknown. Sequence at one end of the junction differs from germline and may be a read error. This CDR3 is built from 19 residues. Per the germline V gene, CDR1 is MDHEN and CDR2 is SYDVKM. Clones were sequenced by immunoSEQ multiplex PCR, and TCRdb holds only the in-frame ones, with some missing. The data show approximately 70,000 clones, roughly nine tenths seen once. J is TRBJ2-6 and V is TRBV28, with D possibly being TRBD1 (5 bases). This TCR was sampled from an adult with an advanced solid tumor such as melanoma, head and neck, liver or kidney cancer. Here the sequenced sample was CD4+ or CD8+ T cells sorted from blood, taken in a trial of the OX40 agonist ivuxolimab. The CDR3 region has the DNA TGTGCCAGCAGTTTTCAAGGGGCGACCAGATCCTCTGGGGCCGACGTCCTGACTTTC. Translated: CASSFQGATRSSGADVLTF.